This T cell receptor (beta chain) derives from a study of Tregs in tolerant kidney transplant recipients. Study outcomes and limitations: Biological reproducibility was not directly addressed in this study.

Clones were sequenced by immunoSEQ multiplex PCR, and TCRdb holds only the in-frame ones, with some missing. Of about 81,000 clones listed, roughly 90% are singletons. The V and J ends lost 1 base and 4 bases, in that order; junction bases with no gene match: 6. The CDR3 has 15 residues. Germline values: CDR1 SGHTA, CDR2 FQGNSA. With regard to this clone: Its antigen is unidentified.

The nonmyeloablative bone marrow transplants came from related graft donors, with transient mixed chimerism. This TCR was recovered from a human patient who received a combined kidney and bone marrow transplant. A subset of T cells may come from the graft donor. The chain uses TRBV7-2 and TRBJ2-7; 8 positions match TRBD2. Source: CD4+ T cells from blood (PBMCs), taken 24 months after the transplant. The CDR3 DNA follows: TGTGCCAGCAGCTTAGTAGCGGGATGGGGATACGAGCAGTACTTC. Translating gives CASSLVAGWGYEQYF.